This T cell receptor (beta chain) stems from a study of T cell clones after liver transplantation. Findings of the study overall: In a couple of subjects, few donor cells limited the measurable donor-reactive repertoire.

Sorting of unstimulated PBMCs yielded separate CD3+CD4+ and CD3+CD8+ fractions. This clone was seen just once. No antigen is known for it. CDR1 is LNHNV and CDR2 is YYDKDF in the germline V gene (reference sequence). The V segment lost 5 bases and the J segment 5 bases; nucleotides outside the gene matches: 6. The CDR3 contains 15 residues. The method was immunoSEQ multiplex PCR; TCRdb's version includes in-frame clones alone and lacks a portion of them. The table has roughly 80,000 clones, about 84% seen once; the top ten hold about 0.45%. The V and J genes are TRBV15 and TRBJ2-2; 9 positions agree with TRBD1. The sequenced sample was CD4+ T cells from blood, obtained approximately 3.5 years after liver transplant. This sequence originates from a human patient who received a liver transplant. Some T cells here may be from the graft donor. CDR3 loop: CATSSRQGGTGELFF. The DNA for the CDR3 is TGTGCCACCAGCTCCCGACAGGGGGGAACCGGGGAGCTGTTTTTT.